The entry that follows covers one T cell receptor beta chain sequence. Its antigen remains unidentified. These data originate in a study of vaccination effects on CD4 cells after COVID-19. Background on the study: The study obtained samples from a couple of convalescent patients 16 days and one week before vaccination.

The table came from immunoSEQ multiplex PCR; TCRdb's copy has only in-frame clones and leaves some out. The sample includes 40,000 or so clones, approximately 72% seen only once; the top ten take under 30%. J gave up 3 bases and V 2 bases, and 2 bases lay outside the gene matches. The CDR3 sequence is 14 residues long. From germline, CDR1 is MNHEY and CDR2 SVGEGT. Using viral peptide pools, the ViraFEST assay grew out antigen-specific CD4+ T cells prior to sequencing. Cultured cells yielded isolated CD4+ T cells after 10 days. This individual tested PCR-positive for SARS-CoV-2 infection between March and December 2020. Each culture well received roughly 1.8 million PBMC. These cells were then cultured in IMDM with 7.5 to 10 IU/ml IL-2 and roughly 10 ug/ml peptides. Days 3 and 7 were when half the medium was replaced with IL-2 medium.

The sequence was obtained from a human donor who had a prior SARS-CoV-2 infection. The chain links TRBV6-2 or TRBV6-3 to TRBJ2-3; 7 positions agree with TRBD1. The sequences come from CD4+ T cells from PBMCs cultured with a peptide pool, collected before COVID-19 vaccination. The CDR3 loop reads CASSYRTGTDTQYF. For the CDR3, the DNA is TGTGCCAGCAGTTACCGGACAGGAACAGATACGCAGTATTTT.